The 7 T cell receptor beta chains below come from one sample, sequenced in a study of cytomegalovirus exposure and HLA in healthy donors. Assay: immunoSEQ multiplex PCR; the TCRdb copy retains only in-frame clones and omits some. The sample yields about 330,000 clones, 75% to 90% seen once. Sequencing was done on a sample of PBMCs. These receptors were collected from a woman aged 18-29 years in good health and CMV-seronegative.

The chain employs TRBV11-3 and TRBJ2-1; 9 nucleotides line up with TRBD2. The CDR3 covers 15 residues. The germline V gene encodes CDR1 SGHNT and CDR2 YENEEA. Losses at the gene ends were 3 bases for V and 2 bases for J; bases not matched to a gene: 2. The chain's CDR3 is CASSFTSGPYNEQFF. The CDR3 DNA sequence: TGTGCCAGCAGCTTCACTAGCGGGCCCTACAATGAGCAGTTCTTC.

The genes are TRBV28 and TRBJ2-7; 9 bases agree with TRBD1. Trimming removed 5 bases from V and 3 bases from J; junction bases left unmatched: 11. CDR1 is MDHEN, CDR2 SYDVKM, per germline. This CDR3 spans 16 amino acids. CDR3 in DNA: TGTGCCAGCAGTCCCCGACCGGGACAGGGAGGCTACGAGCAGTACTTC. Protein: CASSPRPGQGGYEQYF.

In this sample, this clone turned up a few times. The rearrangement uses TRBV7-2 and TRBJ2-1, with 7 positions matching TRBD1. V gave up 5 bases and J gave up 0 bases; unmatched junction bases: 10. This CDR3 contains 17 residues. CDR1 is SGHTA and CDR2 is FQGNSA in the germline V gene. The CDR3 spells CASSPRTGLSSYNEQFF. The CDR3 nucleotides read TGTGCCAGCAGCCCCCGGACAGGCCTTAGCTCCTACAATGAGCAGTTCTTC.

The CDR3: CASSFGRSSYEQYF. In DNA, the CDR3 is TGTGCCAGCAGTTTCGGGAGGAGCTCCTACGAGCAGTACTTC. The rearrangement joins TRBV7-6 to TRBJ2-7; the match to TRBD2 covers 7 bases. Germline V gene data show CDR1 as SGHVS and CDR2 as FNYEAQ. The CDR3 spans 14 residues. Losses at the gene ends were 6 bases for V and 0 bases for J; bases not matched to a gene: 5.

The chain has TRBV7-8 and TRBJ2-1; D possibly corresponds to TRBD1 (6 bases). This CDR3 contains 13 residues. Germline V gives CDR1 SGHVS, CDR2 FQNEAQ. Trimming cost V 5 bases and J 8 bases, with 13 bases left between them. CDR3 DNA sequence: TGTGCCAGCAGCCGCGACAGGTCCGATGAGCAGTTCTTC. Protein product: CASSRDRSDEQFF.

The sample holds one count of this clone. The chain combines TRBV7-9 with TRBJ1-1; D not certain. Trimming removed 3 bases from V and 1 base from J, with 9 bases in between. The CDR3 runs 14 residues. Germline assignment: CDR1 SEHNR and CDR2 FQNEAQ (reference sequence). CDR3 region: CASSFLWANTEAFF. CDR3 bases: TGTGCCAGCAGCTTCCTCTGGGCGAACACTGAAGCTTTCTTT.

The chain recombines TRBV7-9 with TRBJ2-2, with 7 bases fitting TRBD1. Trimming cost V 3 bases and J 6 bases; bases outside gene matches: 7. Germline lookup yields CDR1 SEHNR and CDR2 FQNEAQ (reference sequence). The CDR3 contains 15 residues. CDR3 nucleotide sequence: TGTGCCAGCAGCTTTAGCAGGGGGAGCTCCGGGGAGCTGTTTTTT. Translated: CASSFSRGSSGELFF.